This TCR beta chain was sequenced during a study of blood T cells in healthy people across ages. PCR was performed a second time for about 6 to 12 cycles using a sample-barcoded 5' primer and a J-beta primer mix. Every cDNA molecule carried a tag from a template-switch adaptor bearing 12 random nucleotides. TCRdb reprocessed the 5' RACE reads via MiXCR and lists one record per CDR3 protein. The table lists just under 550,000 distinct CDR3 sequences, around 24% of them singletons, with around 10% in the top ten. Each sample had at least 7 million PBMCs isolated. Per sample, at least 6 micrograms of total RNA were extracted. Germline V gives CDR1 PRHDT, CDR2 FYEKMQ (reference sequence). V lost 6 bases, J lost 4 bases, and 9 bases lay in between. The CDR3 covers 12 residues. This clonotype came up a few times. This sample also appeared in a second study, on T cells of mothers and their children. That source adds: A handful of children and their three healthy Caucasian mothers were the donors.

The chain uses TRBV13 and TRBJ1-2, with a tentative D call TRBD1 (5 bases). Sequenced: blood. The clonotype was recovered from a boy aged 5-17 years in good health. The CDR3 coding sequence is TGTGCCAGCAGTACCGGGACCTATGGCTACACCTTC. Its protein product is CASSTGTYGYTF.